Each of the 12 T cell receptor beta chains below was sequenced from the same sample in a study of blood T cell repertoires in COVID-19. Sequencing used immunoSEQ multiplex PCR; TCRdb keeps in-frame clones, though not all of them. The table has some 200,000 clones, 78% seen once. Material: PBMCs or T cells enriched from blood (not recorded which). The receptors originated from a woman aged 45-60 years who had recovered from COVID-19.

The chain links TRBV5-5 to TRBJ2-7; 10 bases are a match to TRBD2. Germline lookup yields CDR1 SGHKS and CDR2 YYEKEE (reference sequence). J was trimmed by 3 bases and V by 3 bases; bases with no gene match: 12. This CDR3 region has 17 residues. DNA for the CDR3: TGTGCCAGCAGCTCCGGGGGAAAGACTAGCGGGTTCTACGAGCAGTACTTC. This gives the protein CASSSGGKTSGFYEQYF.

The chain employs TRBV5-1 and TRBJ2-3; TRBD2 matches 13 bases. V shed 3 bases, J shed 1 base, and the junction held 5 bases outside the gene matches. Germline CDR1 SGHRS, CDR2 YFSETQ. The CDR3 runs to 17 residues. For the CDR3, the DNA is TGCGCCAGCAGCTCATCCGGGACTAGCGGGGGCACAGATACGCAGTATTTT. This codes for CASSSSGTSGGTDTQYF.

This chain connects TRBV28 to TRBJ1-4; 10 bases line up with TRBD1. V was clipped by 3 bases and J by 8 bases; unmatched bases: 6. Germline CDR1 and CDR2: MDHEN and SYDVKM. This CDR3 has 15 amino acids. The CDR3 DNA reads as TGTGCCAGCAGTTTGACCGGGACAGGGGAGGAAAAACTGTTTTTT. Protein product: CASSLTGTGEEKLFF.

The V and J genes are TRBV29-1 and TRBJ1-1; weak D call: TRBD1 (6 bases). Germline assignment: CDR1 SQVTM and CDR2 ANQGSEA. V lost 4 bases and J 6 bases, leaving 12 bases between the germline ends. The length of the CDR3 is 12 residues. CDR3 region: CSVGYRAPEAFF. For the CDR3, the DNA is TGCAGCGTTGGCTACAGGGCCCCTGAAGCTTTCTTT.

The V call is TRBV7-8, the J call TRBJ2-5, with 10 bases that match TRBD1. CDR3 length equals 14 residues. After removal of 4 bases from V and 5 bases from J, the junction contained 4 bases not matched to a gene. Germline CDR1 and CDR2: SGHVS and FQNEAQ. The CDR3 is CASSSTGGGETQYF. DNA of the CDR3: TGTGCCAGCAGCTCGACAGGGGGCGGGGAGACCCAGTACTTC. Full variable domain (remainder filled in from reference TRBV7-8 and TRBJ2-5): GAGVSQSPRYKVAKRGQDVALRCDPISGHVSLFWYQQALGQGPEFLTYFQNEAQLDKSGLPSDRFFAERPEGSVSTLKIQRTQQEDSAVYLCASSSTGGGETQYFGPGTRLLVL.

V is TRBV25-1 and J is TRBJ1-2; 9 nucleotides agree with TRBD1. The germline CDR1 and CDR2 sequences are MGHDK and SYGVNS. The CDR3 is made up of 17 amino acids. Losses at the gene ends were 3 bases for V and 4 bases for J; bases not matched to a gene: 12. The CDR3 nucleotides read TGTGCCAGCAGTGAGGCCGGGACAGGGTTACTCTCCTATGGCTACACCTTC. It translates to CASSEAGTGLLSYGYTF.

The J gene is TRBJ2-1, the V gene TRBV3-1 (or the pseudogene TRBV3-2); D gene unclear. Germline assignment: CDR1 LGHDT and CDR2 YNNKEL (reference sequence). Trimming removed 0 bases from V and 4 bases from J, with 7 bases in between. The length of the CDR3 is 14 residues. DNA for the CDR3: TGTGCCAGCAGCCAAGACCCCCAGTACAATGAGCAGTTCTTC. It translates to CASSQDPQYNEQFF.

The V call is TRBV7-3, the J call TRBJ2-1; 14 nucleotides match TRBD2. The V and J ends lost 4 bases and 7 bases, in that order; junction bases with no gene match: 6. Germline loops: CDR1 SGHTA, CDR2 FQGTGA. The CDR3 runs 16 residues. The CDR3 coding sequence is TGTGCCAGCAGCTCAAGACTAGCGGGAGGGCCTAATGAGCAGTTCTTC. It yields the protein CASSSRLAGGPNEQFF.

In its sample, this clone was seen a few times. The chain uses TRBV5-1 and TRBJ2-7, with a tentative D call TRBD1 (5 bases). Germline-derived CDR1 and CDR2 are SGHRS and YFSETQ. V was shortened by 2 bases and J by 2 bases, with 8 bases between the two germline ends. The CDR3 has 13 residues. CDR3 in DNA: TGCGCCAGCAGCTTACAGGAAGCCTACGAGCAGTACTTC. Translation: CASSLQEAYEQYF.

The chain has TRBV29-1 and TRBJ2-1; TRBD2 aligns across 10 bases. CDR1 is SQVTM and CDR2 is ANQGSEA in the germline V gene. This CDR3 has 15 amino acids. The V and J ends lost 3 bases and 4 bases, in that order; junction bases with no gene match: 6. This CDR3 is CSVDLGLAVYNEQFF. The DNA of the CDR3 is TGCAGCGTTGATCTCGGACTAGCGGTTTACAATGAGCAGTTCTTC.

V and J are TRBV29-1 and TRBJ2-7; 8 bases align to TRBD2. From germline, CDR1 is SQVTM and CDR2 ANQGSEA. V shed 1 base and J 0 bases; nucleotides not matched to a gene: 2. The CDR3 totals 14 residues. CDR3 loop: CSVEGGTSSYEQYF. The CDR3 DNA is TGCAGCGTTGAAGGGGGGACTAGCTCCTACGAGCAGTACTTC.

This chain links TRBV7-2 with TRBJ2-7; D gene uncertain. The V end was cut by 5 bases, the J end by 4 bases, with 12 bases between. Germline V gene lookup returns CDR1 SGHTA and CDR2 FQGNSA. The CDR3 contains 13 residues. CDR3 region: CASSQSNRYEQYF. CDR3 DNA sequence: TGTGCCAGCAGCCAATCGAACAGATACGAGCAGTACTTC.